The 9 T cell receptor beta chains below come from one sample, sequenced in a study of T cells after yellow fever vaccination. TCRdb fed the 5' RACE reads into MiXCR, producing one record per CDR3 protein. The repertoire holds about 73,000 distinct CDR3 sequences, over 7.5% seen once, with roughly two fifths in the top ten. The sample was CD8+ T cells sorted from PBMCs, taken on the day of the yellow fever booster vaccination. Every receptor here comes from a man younger than 45 who received the YFV17D yellow fever vaccine.

This clonotype was picked up a small number of times. The CDR3 spells CASSGEGWNEQFF. CDR3 nucleotides: TGTGCCAGCAGTGGGGAAGGGTGGAATGAGCAGTTCTTC. The chain links TRBV9 to TRBJ2-1; D gene uncertain. The CDR3 extends over 13 amino acids. Per germline, CDR1 SGDLS and CDR2 YYNGEE. Trimming cost V 5 bases and J 7 bases, with 13 bases left between them.

This clonotype was picked up many times. The rearrangement uses TRBV12-3 or TRBV12-4 and TRBJ2-5; no clear D gene. The CDR3 contains 12 residues. Trimming pared 2 bases from V and 5 bases from J, leaving 6 bases between. CDR3 bases: TGTGCCAGCAGTTTAACCGGGGAGACCCAGTACTTC. Its protein product is CASSLTGETQYF.

This clonotype was counted only a few times. The chain joins TRBV4-2 to TRBJ2-3; 7 bases match TRBD2. The CDR3 covers 16 residues. From germline, CDR1 is LGHNA and CDR2 YNFKEQ. Losses at the gene ends were 1 base for V and 6 bases for J; bases not matched to a gene: 10. The CDR3 sequence is CASSQAGGSAADTQYF. The DNA of the CDR3 is TGTGCCAGCAGCCAAGCTGGCGGGAGCGCGGCGGATACGCAGTATTTT.

This clonotype was found a few times. This chain links TRBV29-1 with TRBJ2-7; D not certain. CDR3 length: 12 residues. The germline V gene has CDR1 SQVTM and CDR2 ANQGSEA. The V end was cut by 7 bases, the J end by 3 bases, with 13 bases between. CDR3 bases: TGCAGCGCCGGTCAAAAAAACTACGAGCAGTACTTC. Translation: CSAGQKNYEQYF.

The J gene is TRBJ2-5, the V gene TRBV6-1, with 7 bases aligning to TRBD1. The V segment lost 7 bases and the J segment 2 bases; nucleotides outside the gene matches: 4. Germline V gene data show CDR1 as MNHNS and CDR2 as SASEGT. The CDR3 covers 13 residues. CDR3 sequence: CASTEQGQETQYF. CDR3 DNA sequence: TGTGCCAGCACAGAACAGGGGCAAGAGACCCAGTACTTC.

The chain is built from TRBV12-3 or TRBV12-4 and TRBJ2-6; D remains unclear. The CDR3 covers 12 residues. The V gene lost 8 bases and the J gene lost 6 bases, with 8 bases spanning the gap. The chain's CDR3 is CASGVEANVLTF. The DNA of the CDR3 is TGTGCCAGCGGGGTGGAGGCCAACGTCCTGACTTTC.

The CDR3 DNA follows: TGTGCCAGCAGCGAAGCCAACGATGAGCAGTTCTTC. It specifies CASSEANDEQFF. The J gene is TRBJ2-1, the V gene TRBV11-3, with D unclear. Germline CDR1 is SGHNT and CDR2 is YENEEA. V dropped 5 bases and J dropped 8 bases, with 10 bases sitting between them. CDR3 size: 12 residues.

The gene calls are TRBV30 and TRBJ2-2; the D gene is possibly TRBD2 (5 bases). Germline assignment: CDR1 GTSNPN and CDR2 SVGIG (reference sequence). V shed 3 bases and J shed 5 bases, with 10 bases lying between them. This CDR3 is built from 13 residues. Here the CDR3 DNA reads TGTGCCTGGAGAGTGGGAGAAACCGGGGAGCTGTTTTTT. This codes for CAWRVGETGELFF.

This clonotype was seen a handful of times. The genes are TRBV20-1 and TRBJ1-5, with TRBD1 as a possible D gene (5 bases). CDR3 length equals 15 residues. The ends were cut back, 3 bases at V and 1 base at J, with 13 bases in the middle. The V gene's germline CDR1 is DFQATT and CDR2 SNEGSKA (reference sequence). CDR3: CSARGQGLSNQPQHF. The CDR3 DNA follows: TGCAGTGCTAGGGGGCAGGGTCTGAGCAATCAGCCCCAGCATTTT.